This T cell receptor (beta chain) was documented in a study of memory CD4+ T cells and cytomegalovirus serostatus. Notes on the study in general: The CMV-associated TCR signature appears largely within the CD4+ memory repertoire.

Notes on this clone: Its antigen is currently unknown.

CDR1 is LNHDA and CDR2 is SQIVND in the germline V gene (reference sequence). This CDR3 is built from 16 residues. V lost 6 bases, J lost 3 bases, and 13 bases stayed unmatched. The sort gate was single viable CD3+CD4+CD8-CD45RO+ cells for memory CD4+ T cells. CMV serostatus came from serum IgG against pp150, pp28, p38, p52. How the authors handled the data: Out-of-frame sequences were removed, leaving 2 million to 2.5 million distinct TCRbeta sequences. Data came from immunoSEQ multiplex PCR; TCRdb stores just in-frame clones and leaves some out. V and J calls and clone size are copied from that table; D and trimming were computed from the DNA. The sample has tens of thousands of clones, about 70% seen once; the top ten hold 2% to 3%.

The sequenced sample consisted of memory CD4+ T cells from blood. The chain joins TRBV19 to TRBJ1-2; 7 bases are a match to TRBD1. This TCR was recovered from an adult in good health and CMV-seropositive. In DNA form, the CDR3 reads TGTGCCAGTAGGTCCGGGACAGCGCTAGGGGACTATGGCTACACCTTC. This codes for CASRSGTALGDYGYTF.